This TCR beta chain was identified in a study of CD8+ T cells in alopecia areata. The CDR3 runs 14 residues. The germline CDR1 and CDR2 sequences are LGHNA and YSYQKL. V lost 6 bases, J lost 0 bases, and 2 bases stayed unmatched. RNA extraction was followed by reverse transcription into cDNA, which acted as the sequencing template. The assay was immunoSEQ multiplex PCR, and TCRdb's table has in-frame clones only and misses some. The sample counts over 100,000 clones, none seen once; the ten largest own around a fifth. For this clone: Each gene name is a mouse one. Read coverage stops 4 residues before the CDR3 terminus; the germline J gene supplies the remainder.

Sequenced input: lesional skin. This chain joins TRBV2 and TRBJ2-1; 7 nucleotides align to TRBD1. This clonotype was sampled from a C3H/HeJ mouse with alopecia areata. The mouse line has the MHC haplotype H2-k. The CDR3 spells CASRQGNNYAEQFF. CDR3 bases read: TGTGCCAGCAGACAGGGGAATAACTATGCT.